This T cell receptor (beta chain) derives from a study of blood T cell repertoires in COVID-19. For the study at large: Sites across the United States, Italy and Spain contributed samples from acute and convalescent COVID-19. Sources were T cells, B-cell-depleted T cells, or PBMCs; the material itself was cDNA or gDNA.

Using immunoSEQ multiplex PCR, the repertoire was profiled, and TCRdb retains in-frame clones only, with some absent. Among 200,000 to 250,000 clones listed, less than 85% were seen once. The CDR3 is made up of 13 amino acids. V was shortened by 4 bases and J by 11 bases, with 17 bases between the two germline ends. The V gene's germline CDR1 is SGHTA and CDR2 FQGTGA. This clone showed up just once. Input material: peripheral blood. The chain employs TRBV7-3 and TRBJ1-1, with D perhaps matching TRBD1 (6 bases). This sequence originates from an elderly woman with acute or convalescent COVID-19. CDR3 DNA sequence: TGTGCCAGCAGCTCCTACCCAGGGGAAAAGGCTTTCTTT. Translation gives CASSSYPGEKAFF. The entire variable domain, with the rest obtained from reference TRBV7-3 and TRBJ1-1, is as follows: GAGVSQTPSNKVTEKGKYVELRCDPISGHTALYWYRQSLGQGPEFLIYFQGTGAADDSGLPNDRFFAVRPEGSVSTLKIQRTERGDSAVYLCASSSYPGEKAFFGQGTRLTVV.